This T cell receptor beta chain was found in a study of T-cell memory formation after mild COVID-19. TCRdb independently ran MiXCR on the 5' RACE reads; one entry per CDR3 protein. In the table there are fewer than 650,000 distinct CDR3 sequences, 20% to 25% of which are singletons. Trimming took 3 bases from V and 4 from J, leaving 12 bases between them. CDR3 length equals 14 residues. The specimen sequenced was PBMCs or a T cell subset sorted from them (not recorded which). V is TRBV12-3 or TRBV12-4 and J is TRBJ2-5; possible D gene TRBD2, 7 bases. This clonotype originated in an adult woman who had mild COVID-19 (a few samples of this study predate the infection). Cell type and time point are not known. This CDR3 is CASSFGGATETQYF. In DNA, the CDR3 is TGTGCCAGCAGTTTTGGGGGGGCCACAGAGACCCAGTACTTC.